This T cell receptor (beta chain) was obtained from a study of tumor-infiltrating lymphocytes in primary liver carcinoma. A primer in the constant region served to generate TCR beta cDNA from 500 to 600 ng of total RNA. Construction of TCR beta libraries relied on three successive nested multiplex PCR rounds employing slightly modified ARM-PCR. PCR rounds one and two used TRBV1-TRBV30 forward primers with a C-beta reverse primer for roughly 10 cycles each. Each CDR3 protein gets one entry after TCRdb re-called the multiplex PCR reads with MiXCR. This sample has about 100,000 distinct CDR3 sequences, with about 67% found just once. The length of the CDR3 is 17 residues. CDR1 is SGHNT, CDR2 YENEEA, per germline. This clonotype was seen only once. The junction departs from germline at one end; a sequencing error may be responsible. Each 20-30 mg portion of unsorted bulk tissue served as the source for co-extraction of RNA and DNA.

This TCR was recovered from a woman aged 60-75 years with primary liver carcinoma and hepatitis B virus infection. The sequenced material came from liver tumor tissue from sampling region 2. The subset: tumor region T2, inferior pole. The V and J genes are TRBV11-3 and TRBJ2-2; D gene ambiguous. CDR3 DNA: TGTGCCAGTAGCTTAGGCAGCGCTGGTGCGAACACCGGGGAGCTGTTTTTT. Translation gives CASSLGSAGANTGELFF.